A single sample gave rise to the 21 T cell receptor beta chains below, sequenced in a study of cytomegalovirus exposure and HLA in healthy donors. The study ran its PCR with 60 Vbeta and 13 Jbeta primers. Libraries were prepared by immunoSEQ multiplex PCR; TCRdb keeps only in-frame clonotypes and omits some of them. Here the sample spans some 150,000 clones, roughly 85% being singletons. Sequenced material: PBMCs. The receptors originated from a man aged 40-49 years in good health and CMV-seronegative.

The chain carries TRBV18 and TRBJ1-3, with a weak D call TRBD1 (5 bases). V shed 1 base and J shed 1 base, with 11 bases lying between them. Per the germline V gene, CDR1 is KGHSH and CDR2 is LQKENI. The CDR3 totals 16 residues. The CDR3 is CASSPLVQGSGNTIYF. The CDR3 coding sequence is TGTGCCAGCTCACCACTGGTCCAGGGTTCTGGAAACACCATATATTTT.

V usage is TRBV11-2 and J usage is TRBJ2-1, with 9 nucleotides matching TRBD1. This CDR3 spans 13 amino acids. The ends lost 5 bases at V and 7 bases at J; junction bases unmatched: 3. Per the germline V gene, CDR1 is SGHAT and CDR2 is FQNNGV. The CDR3 here is CASSRDRVNEQFF. Written as DNA, the CDR3 is TGTGCCAGCAGCCGGGACAGGGTGAATGAGCAGTTCTTC.

This clone has only a few counts. The chain is built from TRBV14 and TRBJ2-3; 8 bases map to TRBD1. The V and J ends lost 4 bases and 0 bases, in that order; junction bases with no gene match: 6. Germline values: CDR1 SGHDN, CDR2 FVKESK. The CDR3 length is 16 residues. As DNA, the CDR3 is TGTGCCAGCAGCCGCCGACAGGGGCTCAGCACAGATACGCAGTATTTT. Residues: CASSRRQGLSTDTQYF.

The rearrangement joins TRBV9 to TRBJ2-3; no clear D gene. Germline CDR1 SGDLS, CDR2 YYNGEE. The CDR3 runs 14 residues. V lost 4 bases, J lost 14 bases, and 23 bases lay in between. The CDR3 here is CASSNVGNSLPPYF. The CDR3 DNA is TGTGCCAGCAGCAACGTAGGTAATAGCCTCCCCCCGTATTTT.

The V call is TRBV7-2, the J call TRBJ1-2; D unclear. With 4 bases removed from V and 7 bases from J, the gap between germline ends came to 25 bases. This CDR3 spans 17 amino acids. Germline CDR1 is SGHTA and CDR2 is FQGNSA. DNA of the CDR3: TGTGCCAGCAGCTCCCCGAACACGCGGGTCCTGACCGGTGGCTACACCTTC. Its protein product is CASSSPNTRVLTGGYTF.

As regards this clone: One junction end disagrees with the germline gene, perhaps due to a read error. V gene TRBV5-4 combines with J gene TRBJ2-6, with a possible D match to TRBD1 (6 bases). The CDR3 is made up of 14 amino acids. Germline CDR1 is SGHNT and CDR2 is YYREEE (reference sequence). The CDR3 loop is CASSPTSGANGLTF. CDR3 in DNA: TGTGCCAGCAGCCCAACGTCAGGGGCCAACGGCCTGACTTTC.

The J gene is TRBJ2-5, the V gene TRBV4-3; 7 positions agree with TRBD1. The last part of the DNA fits TRBJ2-7 better; the J call may be wrong. CDR1 and CDR2 from the germline V gene are LGHNA and YSLEER. CDR3 length equals 15 residues. CDR3 nucleotide sequence: TGCGCCAGCAGCCAAGATTCGACAGGGCCCTACGAGCAGTACTTC. Residues: CASSQDSTGPYEQYF.

J is TRBJ2-5 and V is TRBV27; a possible D gene is TRBD2 (6 bases). This CDR3 contains 14 residues. Germline lookup yields CDR1 MNHEY and CDR2 SMNVEV (reference sequence). Trimming removed 4 bases from V and 7 bases from J, with 16 bases in between. CDR3 sequence (DNA): TGTGCCAGCAGTTCCGGGGGACCGGGGTTGACCCAGTACTTC. Residues: CASSSGGPGLTQYF.

The chain links TRBV5-1 to TRBJ2-6; possibly TRBD2 for D (6 bases). Germline V gene lookup returns CDR1 SGHRS and CDR2 YFSETQ. Trimming took off 6 bases at V and 0 bases at J, with 13 bases between the two ends. This CDR3 is built from 16 residues. The CDR3 DNA reads as TGCGCCAGCATCCCTGGGGGGAACTCTGGGGCCAACGTCCTGACTTTC. Protein: CASIPGGNSGANVLTF.

The chain is built from TRBV6-5 and TRBJ2-1; D may be TRBD1 (5 bases). The length of the CDR3 is 13 residues. Trimming took 2 bases from V and 8 from J, leaving 10 bases between them. Germline CDR1 MNHEY, CDR2 SVGAGI. CDR3 sequence: CASSYPQGHEQFF. DNA for the CDR3: TGTGCCAGCAGTTACCCTCAGGGCCATGAGCAGTTCTTC.

The chain uses TRBV28 and TRBJ2-3; TRBD2 might be the D (5 bases). Trimming pared 3 bases from V and 0 bases from J, leaving 10 bases between. Germline V gives CDR1 MDHEN, CDR2 SYDVKM. This CDR3 has 15 residues. This CDR3 reads CASSLIEGSTDTQYF. The CDR3 region has the DNA TGTGCCAGCAGTTTGATTGAGGGTAGCACAGATACGCAGTATTTT. Full variable domain (missing parts from reference TRBV28 and TRBJ2-3): DVKVTQSSRYLVKRTGEKVFLECVQDMDHENMFWYRQDPGLGLRLIYFSYDVKMKEKGDIPEGYSVSREKKERFSLILESASTNQTSMYLCASSLIEGSTDTQYFGPGTRLTVL.

This chain links TRBV6-5 with TRBJ1-2; D is perhaps TRBD1 (6 bases). This CDR3 spans 11 amino acids. V lost 7 bases, J lost 8 bases, and 11 bases lay in between. Germline values: CDR1 MNHEY, CDR2 SVGAGI. The chain's CDR3 is CASKGVWGYTF. The CDR3, as DNA: TGTGCCAGCAAGGGGGTTTGGGGCTACACCTTC.

The rearrangement joins TRBV7-6 to TRBJ2-7; D may be TRBD1 (5 bases). Trimming took off 5 bases at V and 9 bases at J, with 11 bases between the two ends. Germline lookup yields CDR1 SGHVS and CDR2 FNYEAQ. The CDR3 length is 11 residues. The CDR3 DNA reads as TGTGCCAGCAGCGAAGGGGTGGGGCAGTACTTC. Encoded protein: CASSEGVGQYF.

The DNA for the CDR3 is TGTGCCAGTAGTCCCATCGGAAGCGGGAGTGGAGAGACCCAGTACTTC. The encoded protein is CASSPIGSGSGETQYF. The J gene is TRBJ2-5, the V gene TRBV19; 8 nucleotides agree with TRBD2. Germline V CDR1 and CDR2: LNHDA, SQIVND (reference sequence). J was trimmed by 4 bases and V by 5 bases; bases with no gene match: 12. The CDR3 consists of 16 residues.

The chain is built from TRBV6-1 and TRBJ1-5, with D perhaps TRBD1 (5 bases). V lost 11 bases to trimming and J lost 6 bases, with 11 bases between them. Germline values: CDR1 MNHNS, CDR2 SASEGT. The CDR3 spans 11 residues. As DNA, the CDR3 is TGTGCCGTTGGGACTGGTCAGCCCCAGCATTTT. Protein sequence: CAVGTGQPQHF.

In this sample, this clone turned up a few times. CDR3 in DNA: TGTGCCAGCAGCTTTAGCGGGATCTCCACAGATACGCAGTATTTT. Translated: CASSFSGISTDTQYF. The chain employs TRBV7-2 and TRBJ2-3; 8 nucleotides agree with TRBD2. Trimming took 3 bases from V and 2 from J; bases not matched to a gene: 4. Germline loops: CDR1 SGHTA, CDR2 FQGNSA. This CDR3 spans 15 amino acids. Complete variable domain (other parts from reference TRBV7-2 and TRBJ2-3): GAGVSQSPSNKVTEKGKDVELRCDPISGHTALYWYRQSLGQGLEFLIYFQGNSAPDKSGLPSDRFSAERTGGSVSTLTIQRTQQEDSAVYLCASSFSGISTDTQYFGPGTRLTVL.

A remark on this clone: The junction departs from the called germline gene at one end, perhaps through a read error. V and J are TRBV7-2 and TRBJ2-6, with D possibly TRBD1 on 5 matching bases. The CDR3 sequence is 15 residues long. Per germline, CDR1 SGHTA and CDR2 FQGNSA. The CDR3 DNA follows: TGTGCCAGCAGTCCGGTCGCCTCTGGGGCCAACGGCCTGACTTTC. Its translation is CASSPVASGANGLTF.

J is TRBJ2-6 and V is TRBV21-1; the table's D gene call, TRBD1, was not cross checked with the DNA. TRBV21-1 is marked as a pseudogene. The CDR3 is 19 residues long. CDR3 DNA: TGTGCCAGCAGCAAAGGTCGGACAGGCCTCGGCTCTGGGGCCAACGTCCTGACTTTC. This codes for CASSKGRTGLGSGANVLTF.

J is TRBJ2-2 and V is TRBV28; 9 nucleotides align to TRBD1. Germline trimming cut 2 bases from V and 4 bases from J; bases unmatched to any gene: 2. The CDR3 spans 15 residues. The germline V gene encodes CDR1 MDHEN and CDR2 SYDVKM. The DNA of the CDR3 is TGTGCCAGCAGTTTAGGACAGGGGAGCACCGGGGAGCTGTTTTTT. The encoded protein is CASSLGQGSTGELFF.

The V and J genes are TRBV5-4 and TRBJ2-1; the D gene is possibly TRBD1 (5 bases). CDR3 length: 15 amino acids. V was clipped by 3 bases and J by 4 bases, with 14 bases between them. Germline CDR1 SGHNT, CDR2 YYREEE (reference sequence). CDR3 nucleotides: TGTGCCAGCAGCTCGGACCCCGGACAATACAATGAGCAGTTCTTC. Its translation: CASSSDPGQYNEQFF.

The chain carries TRBV28 and TRBJ2-7; D is unresolved. This CDR3 comprises 15 residues. The germline V and J ends were trimmed by 2 bases and 2 bases, with 13 bases remaining between them. Germline CDR1 reads MDHEN; CDR2 reads SYDVKM. CDR3 DNA sequence: TGTGCCAGCAGTTTAAATTGGCGGAGTCCCTACGAGCAGTACTTC. Translated, it gives CASSLNWRSPYEQYF.